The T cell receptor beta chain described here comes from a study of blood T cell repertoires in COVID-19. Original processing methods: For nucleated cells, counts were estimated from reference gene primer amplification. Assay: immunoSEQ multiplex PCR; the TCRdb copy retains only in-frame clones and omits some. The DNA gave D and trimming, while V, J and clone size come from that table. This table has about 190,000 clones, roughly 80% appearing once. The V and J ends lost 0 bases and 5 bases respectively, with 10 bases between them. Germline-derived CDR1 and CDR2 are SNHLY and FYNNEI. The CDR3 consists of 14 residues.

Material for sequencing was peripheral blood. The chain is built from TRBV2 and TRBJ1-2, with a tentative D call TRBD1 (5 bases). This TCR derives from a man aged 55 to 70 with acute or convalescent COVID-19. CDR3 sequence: CASSEAGGYYGYTF. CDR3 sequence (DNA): TGTGCCAGCAGTGAAGCTGGGGGGTATTATGGCTACACCTTC. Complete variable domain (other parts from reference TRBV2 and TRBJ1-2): EPEVTQTPSHQVTQMGQEVILRCVPISNHLYFYWYRQILGQKVEFLVSFYNNEISEKSEIFDDQFSVERPDGSNFTLKIRSTKLEDSAMYFCASSEAGGYYGYTFGSGTRLTVV.